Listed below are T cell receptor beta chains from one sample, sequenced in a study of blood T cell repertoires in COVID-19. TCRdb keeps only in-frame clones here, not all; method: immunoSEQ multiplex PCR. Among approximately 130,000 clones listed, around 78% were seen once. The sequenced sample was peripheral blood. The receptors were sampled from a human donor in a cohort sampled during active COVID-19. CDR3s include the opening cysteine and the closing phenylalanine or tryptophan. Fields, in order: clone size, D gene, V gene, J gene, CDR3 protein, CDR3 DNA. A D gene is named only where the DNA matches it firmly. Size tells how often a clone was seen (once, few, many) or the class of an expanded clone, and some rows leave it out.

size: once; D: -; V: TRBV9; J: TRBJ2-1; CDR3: CASSVEGRSLGNEQFF; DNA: TGTGCCAGCAGCGTAGAAGGTCGGAGCCTTGGCAATGAGCAGTTCTTC
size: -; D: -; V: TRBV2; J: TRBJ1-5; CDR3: CASSVRRNNQPQHF; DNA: TGTGCCAGCAGTGTTAGGAGGAACAATCAGCCCCAGCATTTT
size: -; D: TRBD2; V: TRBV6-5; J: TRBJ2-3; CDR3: CASSSLAGILEDTQYF; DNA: TGTGCCAGCAGTTCACTAGCGGGGATTCTGGAAGATACGCAGTATTTT
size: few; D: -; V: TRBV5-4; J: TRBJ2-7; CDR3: CASSPTRISPEQYF; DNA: TGTGCCAGCAGCCCTACCAGGATAAGCCCCGAGCAGTACTTC
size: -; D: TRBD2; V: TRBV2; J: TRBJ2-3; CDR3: CASTPTSGGSDTQYF; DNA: TGTGCCAGCACCCCAACTAGCGGGGGGTCAGATACGCAGTATTTT
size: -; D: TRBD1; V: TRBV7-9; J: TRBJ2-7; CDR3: CASSTDRAYEQYF; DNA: TGTGCCAGCAGCACCGACAGGGCCTACGAGCAGTACTTC
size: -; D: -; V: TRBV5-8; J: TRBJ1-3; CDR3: CASIPPRQVWNTIYF; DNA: TGTGCCAGCATCCCTCCCCGACAGGTCTGGAACACCATATATTTT
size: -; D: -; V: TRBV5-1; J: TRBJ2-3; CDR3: CASSLALTSGSGTDTQYF; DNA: TGCGCCAGCAGCTTGGCCCTCACGAGCGGATCCGGCACAGATACGCAGTATTTT
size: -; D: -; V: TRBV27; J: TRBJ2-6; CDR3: CASSFGSGANVLTF; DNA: TGTGCCAGCAGTTTCGGGTCTGGGGCCAACGTCCTGACTTTC
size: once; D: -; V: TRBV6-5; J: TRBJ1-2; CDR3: CASRDSPGRGNGYTF; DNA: TGTGCCAGCAGGGACAGTCCGGGACGAGGGAATGGCTACACCTTC
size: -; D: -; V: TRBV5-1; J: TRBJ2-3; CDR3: CASSPWTATDTQYF; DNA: TGCGCCAGCAGCCCATGGACAGCCACAGATACGCAGTATTTT
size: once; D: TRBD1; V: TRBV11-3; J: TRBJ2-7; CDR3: CASSQGQGRHEQYF; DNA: TGTGCCAGCAGCCAAGGACAGGGGAGACACGAGCAGTACTTC
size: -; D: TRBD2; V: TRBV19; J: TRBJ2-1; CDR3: CASSSLAGGRNEQFF; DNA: TGTGCCAGTAGTAGCCTAGCGGGGGGCCGAAATGAGCAGTTCTTC
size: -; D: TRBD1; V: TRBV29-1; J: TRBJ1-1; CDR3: CSVFSGQGDTEAFF; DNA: TGCAGCGTTTTCTCTGGACAGGGCGACACTGAAGCTTTCTTT
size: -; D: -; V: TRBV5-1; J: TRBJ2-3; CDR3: CASSLKGGPLLTDTQYF; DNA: TGCGCCAGCAGCTTGAAGGGGGGGCCATTGCTCACAGATACGCAGTATTTT